One T cell receptor beta chain is described in this entry. Its specificity is not known. V lost 2 bases and J lost 6; bases outside the gene matches: 10. Looked up from germline, CDR1 is SGHDN and CDR2 is FVKESK. The CDR3 spans 17 residues. The sample originates from a study of T cell responses to AZD1222 COVID-19 vaccine. Study conclusions and caveats: Nearly half of spike-specific TCRs reportedly target unmutated variant regions. Among vaccine-associated CD4 TCRs, coverage spanned spike, with dominance at 160-218 and 743-854.

Measured with immunoSEQ multiplex PCR; TCRdb has only the in-frame clones, and not every one. The sample gives around 74,000 clones, about 90% of which show up once; 5.5% to 9% is in the top ten. The chain carries TRBV14 and TRBJ2-2, with 9 bases that match TRBD1. The sequence was collected from an adult in good health. The specimen was peripheral blood, collected on day 0 of MenACWY control vaccination. The CDR3 is CASSQPRGQGFSGELFF. CDR3 bases: TGTGCCAGCAGCCAACCTAGGGGACAGGGTTTCTCCGGGGAGCTGTTTTTT.